This TCR beta chain was captured by sequencing in a study of regulatory T cells in long-lasting Graves disease. The sample's time point: newly diagnosed GD, antithyroid drugs for less than 3 months. RNA from PBMCs was the source of the TCR library. Each of the patients was recruited from an endocrinology department situated in Xi'an, China. Relying on iRepertoire HTBI primers and Arm-PCR of CDR3 regions, the team built TCR beta libraries. TCRdb used MiXCR to reprocess the multiplex PCR reads, holding one entry per CDR3 protein. The data contain roughly 610,000 distinct CDR3 sequences, approximately 15% of them singletons. Germline V gives CDR1 SGHKS, CDR2 YYEKEE (reference sequence). V was shortened by 4 bases and J by 10 bases, with 18 bases between the two germline ends. The length of the CDR3 is 14 residues. The same data also contributed to another study, on T cells in Graves' hyperthyroidism and ophthalmopathy. That report adds: The patients, who ranged from 18 to 65 in age, presented with newly diagnosed hyperthyroidism lasting under 2 months. Diagnoses were established using clinical symptoms, serum thyroxine and TRAb, thyroid ultrasound and orbital computed tomography.

The source is a woman younger than 45 with Graves disease. This specimen consisted of peripheral blood mononuclear cells (PBMCs), obtained at new diagnosis, from a patient treated with antithyroid drugs. The chain couples TRBV5-5 to TRBJ1-5, with D perhaps TRBD1 (5 bases). The CDR3 nucleotides read TGTGCCAGCAGCGCAGGGTTGGGTGGGTTTCCCCAGCATTTT. This gives the protein CASSAGLGGFPQHF.